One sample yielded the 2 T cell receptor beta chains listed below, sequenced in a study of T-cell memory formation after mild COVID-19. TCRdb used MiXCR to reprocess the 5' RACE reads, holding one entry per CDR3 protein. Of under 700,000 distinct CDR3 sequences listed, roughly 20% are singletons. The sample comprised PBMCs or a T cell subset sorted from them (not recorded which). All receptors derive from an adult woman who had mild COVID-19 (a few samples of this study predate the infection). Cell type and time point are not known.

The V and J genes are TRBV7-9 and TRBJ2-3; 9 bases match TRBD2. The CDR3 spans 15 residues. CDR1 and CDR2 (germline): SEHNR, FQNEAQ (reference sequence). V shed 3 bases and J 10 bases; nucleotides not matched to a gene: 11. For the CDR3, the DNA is TGTGCCAGCAGCTTCCCTAGCGGGGCTGCAGTTGCGCAGTATTTT. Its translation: CASSFPSGAAVAQYF.

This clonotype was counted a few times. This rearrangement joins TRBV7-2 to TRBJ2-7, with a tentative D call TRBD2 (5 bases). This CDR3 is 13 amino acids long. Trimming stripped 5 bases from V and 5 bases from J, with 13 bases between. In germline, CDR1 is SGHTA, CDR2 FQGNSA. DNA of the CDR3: TGTGCCAGCAGCCCCCCGGGGAAGAACGAGCAGTACTTC. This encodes CASSPPGKNEQYF.